This T cell receptor (beta chain) was captured in a study of shared clonotypes between healthy human individuals. Study summary: Researchers assigned three CD4 naive, three CD4 memory, two CD8 naive and one CD8 memory plate to each donor.

There were only Caucasian adults among the donors, and all lived in Nashville, Tennessee. The germline gives CDR1 LNHDA, CDR2 SQIVND (reference sequence). V was trimmed by 3 bases and J by 8 bases, leaving 14 bases between them. The CDR3 totals 15 residues. The run depth of the assay was deep. Generated by immunoSEQ multiplex PCR, the TCRdb table keeps only in-frame clones and is missing some. The sample has about 1 million clones; 65% to 80% are singletons. Material for sequencing was memory CD4+ T cells sorted from blood. Subset defined: CD45RA-negative fraction. The source is a man aged 18 to 29 in good health. The chain links TRBV19 to TRBJ1-6, with unresolved D. CDR3 loop: CASSIGIAFDSPLHF. CDR3 sequence (DNA): TGTGCCAGTAGTATTGGGATAGCCTTCGATTCACCCCTCCACTTT.